The sequence of this T cell receptor (beta chain) was determined in a study of identifying expanded T cells in peripheral blood. Regarding the study as a whole: Clone count variance between roughly two-week samples rose with total template count. Over two and four weeks, about 15 and 18 clones changed, versus around 1.2 between replicates.

The table came from immunoSEQ multiplex PCR; TCRdb's copy has only in-frame clones and leaves some out. The sample includes under 85,000 clones, 84% of them seen just once. The CDR3 runs 17 residues. With V trimmed by 3 bases and J by 5 bases, 10 bases remained unmatched. Germline lookup yields CDR1 MRHNA and CDR2 SNTAGT. No infections or other immune events were documented during collection. Regarding this clone: Its target is not known.

Source material: blood. The receptor was isolated from a person between 18 and 69 years old in good health. This chain links TRBV6-4 with TRBJ1-2, with TRBD1 matching 12 bases. DNA of the CDR3: TGTGCCAGCAGTGAGCCGGGACAGGGGGCTCCTAGATATGGCTACACCTTC. It yields the protein CASSEPGQGAPRYGYTF.